This passage covers 13 T cell receptor beta chains from one sample sequenced in a study of cytomegalovirus exposure and HLA in healthy donors. A multiplex PCR was run with 60 Vbeta primers and 13 Jbeta primers. The protocol was immunoSEQ multiplex PCR, while the TCRdb copy is restricted to in-frame clones and leaves out a portion. This sample has 95,000 to 110,000 clones; around three quarters occur once, and the top ten carry approximately 10%. Material for sequencing was PBMCs. The receptors were sampled from a woman aged 18-30 years in good health and CMV-seropositive.

A word on this clone: The junction and the germline gene differ at one end; a read error may be behind it. The CDR3 is CASSYPGQSYEQYF. The DNA for the CDR3 is TGTGCCAGTAGTTACCCCGGACAGAGCTACGAGCAGTACTTC. This rearrangement joins TRBV6-6 to TRBJ2-7, with D possibly matching TRBD1 (6 bases). Germline V gene lookup returns CDR1 MNHNY and CDR2 SVGAGI (reference sequence). This CDR3 is built from 14 residues.

CDR3 sequence (DNA): TGTGCCAGCAGCCAAGAGGGGGCCTTTCAGCCCCAGCATTTT. Amino acids: CASSQEGAFQPQHF. The rearrangement joins TRBV4-2 to TRBJ1-5, with a weak D call TRBD1 (6 bases). CDR1 LGHNA and CDR2 YNFKEQ come from the germline V gene. V was shortened by 0 bases and J by 6 bases, with 9 bases between the two germline ends. CDR3 size: 14 residues.

The rearrangement uses TRBV29-1 and TRBJ2-1, with TRBD2 matching over 11 bases. Germline V gives CDR1 SQVTM, CDR2 ANQGSEA. This CDR3 is 14 amino acids long. The V segment lost 5 bases and the J segment 4 bases; nucleotides outside the gene matches: 4. The CDR3 is CSVKPSGRYNEQFF. The CDR3 nucleotides are TGCAGCGTTAAGCCTAGCGGGAGGTACAATGAGCAGTTCTTC.

This chain connects TRBV27 to TRBJ1-5; D not certain. CDR3 length: 15 residues. Germline CDR1 is MNHEY and CDR2 is SMNVEV (reference sequence). The V end was cut by 1 base, the J end by 2 bases, with 9 bases between. The CDR3 spells CASSLLAGGNQPQHF. CDR3 bases: TGTGCCAGCAGTTTATTAGCCGGCGGCAATCAGCCCCAGCATTTT.

The V call is TRBV5-6, the J call TRBJ1-2, with TRBD1 matching over 7 bases. The CDR3 has 15 residues. Germline-derived CDR1 and CDR2 are SGHDT and YYEEEE. V was clipped by 3 bases and J by 4 bases; unmatched bases: 9. CDR3 region: CASSSIGGEVYGYTF. The CDR3 nucleotides are TGTGCCAGCAGCTCCATAGGGGGCGAAGTCTATGGCTACACCTTC.

The rearrangement joins TRBV6-5 to TRBJ2-1, with D uncertain. The germline V gene encodes CDR1 MNHEY and CDR2 SVGAGI. The V and J ends lost 6 bases and 6 bases respectively, with 15 bases between them. This CDR3 is built from 14 residues. Here the CDR3 reads CASSSAEAPNEQFF. The CDR3 DNA reads TGTGCCAGCAGCTCCGCCGAGGCGCCCAATGAGCAGTTCTTC.

Only a few counts were recorded for this clone. The rearrangement joins TRBV4-1 to TRBJ2-7; D is perhaps TRBD1 (6 bases). CDR1 and CDR2 (germline): MGHRA, YSYEKL. The length of the CDR3 is 17 residues. Trimming cost V 4 bases and J 3 bases, with 22 bases left between them. In nucleotides, the CDR3 is TGCGCCAGCAGCCGCCTCGACAGGTCTCGTCAGAGCTACGAGCAGTACTTC. This gives the protein CASSRLDRSRQSYEQYF.

V usage is TRBV27 and J usage is TRBJ2-2, with TRBD1 matching 9 bases. Per germline, CDR1 MNHEY and CDR2 SMNVEV (reference sequence). The V and J ends lost 6 bases and 0 bases, in that order; junction bases with no gene match: 5. This CDR3 has 16 amino acids. The CDR3 coding sequence is TGTGCCAGCAGACAGGACAGGGGCTCGAACACCGGGGAGCTGTTTTTT. It translates to CASRQDRGSNTGELFF.

This clone was seen more than once but under ten times. The chain uses TRBV5-6 and TRBJ1-6; the D is unclear. Trimming shortened V by 1 base and J by 2 bases, and 13 bases separated the two germline ends. This CDR3 region has 17 residues. CDR1 and CDR2 (germline): SGHDT, YYEEEE. This chain's CDR3 is CASSLRRVLTYNSPLHF. CDR3 DNA sequence: TGTGCCAGCAGCTTGAGGAGGGTACTCACCTATAATTCACCCCTCCACTTT.

This clone was detected a few times. This chain connects TRBV5-1 to TRBJ2-5, with 14 bases lining up with TRBD2. After removal of 4 bases from V and 3 bases from J, the junction contained 5 bases not matched to a gene. Germline assignment: CDR1 SGHRS and CDR2 YFSETQ. This CDR3 region has 16 residues. The CDR3 nucleotides are TGCGCCAGCAGCGTGGGGGGACTAGCGGGGGAAGAGACCCAGTACTTC. This gives the protein CASSVGGLAGEETQYF.

The chain recombines TRBV6-6 with TRBJ2-3; TRBD2 matches 8 bases. Germline trimming cut 4 bases from V and 2 bases from J; bases unmatched to any gene: 8. CDR3 length: 16 amino acids. Germline assignment: CDR1 MNHNY and CDR2 SVGAGI (reference sequence). This CDR3 reads CASSSLPGLDTDTQYF. As DNA, the CDR3 is TGTGCCAGCAGTTCACTCCCGGGACTAGACACAGATACGCAGTATTTT.

Regarding this clone: One junction end does not reproduce the germline sequence, and a read error may be involved. This chain connects TRBV5-1 to TRBJ2-1; D is possibly TRBD1 (6 bases). The CDR3 sequence is 13 residues long. Germline CDR1 and CDR2: SGHRS and YFSETQ. The CDR3 is CASLGGSNNEQFF. For the CDR3, the DNA is TGCGCCAGCCTTGGGGGCTCCAACAATGAGCAGTTCTTC.

The sample holds a few counts of this clone. Written as DNA, the CDR3 is TGTGCCAGCAGCTTAAGACTAGCGGCTACTGAGCAGTTCTTC. It specifies CASSLRLAATEQFF. The chain has TRBV7-7 and TRBJ2-1; 9 nucleotides align to TRBD2. With 2 bases clipped from V and 9 bases from J, the junction kept 5 bases outside the gene matches. CDR1 is SSHAT, CDR2 FNYEAQ, per germline (reference sequence). The CDR3 runs 14 residues.